These 10 T cell receptor beta chains were sequenced from one sample in a study of CD8 T cells in ankylosing spondylitis. Overall study results and limits: In ankylosing spondylitis blood, a motif of fewer than 10 highly homologous TCR beta variants appeared characteristic.

No cognate antigen is known for these TCRs. TCRdb analysed the 5' RACE reads with MiXCR anew, one entry per CDR3 protein. The sample has around 540,000 distinct CDR3 sequences; over 9.5% are singletons. Sequenced input: blood, either unsorted or a sorted T cell fraction (not recorded which). The receptors originated from a male donor with ankylosing spondylitis.

This clonotype occurred many times. CDR3 in amino acids: CASSSGITYEQYV. In DNA, the CDR3 is TGTGCCAGCAGTTCAGGGATAACCTACGAGCAGTACGTC. The chain is built from TRBV6-6 and TRBJ2-7; D perhaps matches TRBD1 (5 bases). The V end was cut by 4 bases, the J end by 2 bases, with 9 bases between. CDR1 MNHNY and CDR2 SVGAGI come from the germline V gene (reference sequence). CDR3 length: 13 residues.

This clonotype appeared many times. The rearrangement uses TRBV14 and TRBJ2-1, with D perhaps matching TRBD2 (6 bases). CDR1 is SGHDN, CDR2 FVKESK, per germline. Trimming left V 0 bases short and J 9 bases short, with 15 bases between. This CDR3 is 15 amino acids long. In DNA form, the CDR3 reads TGTGCCAGCAGCCAAGACGTCCCTCCCGGGAGTGAGCAGTTCTTC. Amino acids: CASSQDVPPGSEQFF.

V usage is TRBV6-1 and J usage is TRBJ2-1, with D perhaps matching TRBD1 or TRBD2 (5 bases each). The germline gives CDR1 MNHNS, CDR2 SASEGT. V was clipped by 0 bases and J by 4 bases, with 16 bases between them. CDR3 length: 17 amino acids. The CDR3 region has the DNA TGTGCCAGCAGTGAAGCCCTAGAGGGGTGGTCGTACAATGAGCAGTTCTTC. Translating it yields CASSEALEGWSYNEQFF.

The table lists this clonotype with a few counts. The chain links TRBV12-3 or TRBV12-4 to TRBJ2-7; 7 positions agree with TRBD1. The CDR3 has 14 residues. V shed 7 bases and J 4 bases; nucleotides not matched to a gene: 10. Here the CDR3 reads CASTKTGSEYEQYF. In DNA form, the CDR3 reads TGTGCCAGCACAAAGACAGGGTCGGAATACGAGCAGTACTTC.

This clonotype was seen ten or more times. The chain is built from TRBV5-1 and TRBJ1-1; perhaps TRBD1 as D (6 bases). V was shortened by 0 bases and J by 4 bases, with 10 bases between the two germline ends. This CDR3 region has 14 residues. The germline CDR1 and CDR2 sequences are SGHRS and YFSETQ. The DNA for the CDR3 is TGCGCCAGCAGCTTGGTCGAGGGGGTCACTGAAGCTTTCTTT. Residues: CASSLVEGVTEAFF.

This clonotype was seen at least ten times. The rearrangement links TRBV5-1 to TRBJ2-3, with D unresolved. Looked up from germline, CDR1 is SGHRS and CDR2 is YFSETQ. The CDR3 length is 10 residues. V dropped 5 bases and J dropped 6 bases, with 4 bases sitting between them. CDR3 coding DNA: TGCGCCAGCAGTGGGGATACGCAGTATTTT. Translated, it gives CASSGDTQYF. The complete variable domain, with remaining parts taken from reference TRBV5-1 and TRBJ2-3, reads KAGVTQTPRYLIKTRGQQVTLSCSPISGHRSVSWYQQTPGQGLQFLFEYFSETQRNKGNFPGRFSGRQFSNSRSEMNVSTLELGDSALYLCASSGDTQYFGPGTRLTVL.

The gene calls are TRBV4-1 and TRBJ2-7, with TRBD1 identical over 10 bases. Germline V gene data show CDR1 as MGHRA and CDR2 as YSYEKL. This CDR3 is built from 16 residues. The junction had 12 bases not matched to a gene; V was cut back by 0 bases and J by 10 bases. This CDR3 reads CASSQDAYSGTGEQYV. The CDR3, as DNA: TGCGCCAGCAGCCAAGATGCCTATTCCGGGACAGGGGAACAGTACGTC.

The rearrangement uses TRBV5-1 and TRBJ2-1; D unresolved. The CDR3 loop spans 13 amino acids. Trimming pared 0 bases from V and 10 bases from J, leaving 11 bases between. Germline V gives CDR1 SGHRS, CDR2 YFSETQ. The CDR3 DNA reads as TGCGCCAGCAGCTTGGACACGCCGGCGGAGCAGTTCTTC. Translation: CASSLDTPAEQFF.

The chain has TRBV12-3 or TRBV12-4 and TRBJ1-1; perhaps TRBD1 as D (5 bases). Trimming removed 3 bases at V and 4 bases at J, with 12 bases between. The CDR3 length is 14 residues. The CDR3 here is CASSLMGGGTEAFF. CDR3 bases: TGTGCCAGCAGTTTGATGGGGGGAGGCACTGAAGCTTTCTTT.

V usage is TRBV4-2 and J usage is TRBJ1-5; D is possibly TRBD1 (6 bases). CDR3 size: 15 residues. The V gene's germline CDR1 is LGHNA and CDR2 YNFKEQ. With 1 base removed from V and 4 bases from J, the gap between germline ends came to 11 bases. For the CDR3, the DNA is TGTGCCAGCAGCCAAGGGGACACACTAAATCAGCCCCAGCATTTT. Translated: CASSQGDTLNQPQHF.